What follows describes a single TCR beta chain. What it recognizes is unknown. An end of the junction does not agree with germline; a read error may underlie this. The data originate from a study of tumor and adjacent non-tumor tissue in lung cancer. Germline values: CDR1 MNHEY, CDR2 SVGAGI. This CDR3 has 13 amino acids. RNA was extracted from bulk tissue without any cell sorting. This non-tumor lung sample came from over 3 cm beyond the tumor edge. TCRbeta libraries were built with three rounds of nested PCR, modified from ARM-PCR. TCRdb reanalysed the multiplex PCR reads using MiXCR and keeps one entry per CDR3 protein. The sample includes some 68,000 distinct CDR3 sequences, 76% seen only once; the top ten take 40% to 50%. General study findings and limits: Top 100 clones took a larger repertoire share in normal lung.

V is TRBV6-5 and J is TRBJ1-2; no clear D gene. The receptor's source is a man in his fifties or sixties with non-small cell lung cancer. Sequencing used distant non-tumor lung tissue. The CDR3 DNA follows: TGTGCGAGCATGGGAGGGAGCCACTATGGCTACACCTTC. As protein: CASMGGSHYGYTF.